This TCR beta chain appears in the sequencing data of a study of T cells in Graves' hyperthyroidism and ophthalmopathy. Study-wide results and caveats: Most thyroid clonotypes with frequency above 0.001 were detected in blood.

Trimming pared 4 bases from V and 10 bases from J, leaving 11 bases between. Germline assignment: CDR1 LGHNA and CDR2 YNFKEQ. The CDR3 loop spans 13 amino acids. Details on this clonotype: Antigen specificity is unknown.

Stable disease denoted Graves' hyperthyroidism without ophthalmopathy progression within 18 months. What was amplified from RNA transcripts were TCR beta CDR3 regions. TCR CDR3 regions were first amplified by RT-PCR with HTBI primers. Using its own MiXCR run on the multiplex PCR reads, TCRdb lists one record per CDR3 protein. This table holds fewer than 550,000 distinct CDR3 sequences, 15% to 18% found once. This TCR came from a woman aged 18-35 years with Graves' hyperthyroidism. Sequences were obtained from blood. V gene TRBV4-2 combines with J gene TRBJ1-6; no firm D call. CDR3 in DNA: TGTGCCAGCAGCCCCCTCTTAAAATCACCCCTCCACTTT. This codes for CASSPLLKSPLHF.